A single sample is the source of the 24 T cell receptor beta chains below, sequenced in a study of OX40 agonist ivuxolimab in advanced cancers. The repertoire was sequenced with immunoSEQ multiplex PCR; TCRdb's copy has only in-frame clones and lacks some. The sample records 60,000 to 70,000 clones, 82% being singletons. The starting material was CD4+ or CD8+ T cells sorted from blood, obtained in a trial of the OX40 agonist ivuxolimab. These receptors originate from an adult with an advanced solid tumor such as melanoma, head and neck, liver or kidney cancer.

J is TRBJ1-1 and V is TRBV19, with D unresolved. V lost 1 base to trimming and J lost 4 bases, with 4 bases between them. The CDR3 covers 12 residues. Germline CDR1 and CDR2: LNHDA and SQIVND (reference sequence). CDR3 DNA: TGTGCCAGTAGTATAGGATTCACTGAAGCTTTCTTT. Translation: CASSIGFTEAFF. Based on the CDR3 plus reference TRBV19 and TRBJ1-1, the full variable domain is DGGITQSPKYLFRKEGQNVTLSCEQNLNHDAMYWYRQDPGQGLRLIYYSQIVNDFQKGDIAEGYSVSREKKESFPLTVTSAQKNPTAFYLCASSIGFTEAFFGQGTRLTVV.

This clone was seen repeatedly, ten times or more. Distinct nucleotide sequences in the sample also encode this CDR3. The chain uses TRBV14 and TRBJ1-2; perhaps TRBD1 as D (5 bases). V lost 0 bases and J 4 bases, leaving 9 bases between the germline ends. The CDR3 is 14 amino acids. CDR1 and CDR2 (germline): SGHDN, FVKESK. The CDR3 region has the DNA TGTGCCAGCAGCCAAGATAGGGGATCCTATGGCTACACCTTC. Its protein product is CASSQDRGSYGYTF.

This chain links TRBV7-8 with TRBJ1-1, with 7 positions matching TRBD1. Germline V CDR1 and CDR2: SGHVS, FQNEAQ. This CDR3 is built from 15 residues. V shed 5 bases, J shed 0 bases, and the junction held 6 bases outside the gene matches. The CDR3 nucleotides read TGTGCCAGCAGCCTAAGACAGGGTTTGAACACTGAAGCTTTCTTT. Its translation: CASSLRQGLNTEAFF.

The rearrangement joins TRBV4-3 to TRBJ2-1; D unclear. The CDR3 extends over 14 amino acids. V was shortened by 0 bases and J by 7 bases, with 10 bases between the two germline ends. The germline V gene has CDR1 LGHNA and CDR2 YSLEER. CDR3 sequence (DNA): TGCGCCAGCAGCCAAGATATGATTCGTAATGAGCAGTTCTTC. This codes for CASSQDMIRNEQFF.

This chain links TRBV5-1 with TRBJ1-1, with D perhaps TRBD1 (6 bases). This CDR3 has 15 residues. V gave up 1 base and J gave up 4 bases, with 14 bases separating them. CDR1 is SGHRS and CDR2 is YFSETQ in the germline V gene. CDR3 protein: CASSLSAGGGTEAFF. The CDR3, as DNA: TGCGCCAGCAGCTTGTCTGCGGGGGGCGGCACTGAAGCTTTCTTT.

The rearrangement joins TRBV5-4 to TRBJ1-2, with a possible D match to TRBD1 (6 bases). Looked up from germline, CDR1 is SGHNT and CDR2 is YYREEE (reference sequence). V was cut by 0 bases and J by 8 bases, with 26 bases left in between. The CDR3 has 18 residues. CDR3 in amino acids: CASSLDFWGGAGLSGYTF. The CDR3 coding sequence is TGTGCCAGCAGCTTGGATTTTTGGGGGGGCGCCGGGCTATCAGGCTACACCTTC.

For the CDR3, the DNA is TGTGCCAGCAGGCGGGGGACAGGGGGGAGCGAGCAGTACGTC. It encodes CASRRGTGGSEQYV. The V gene is TRBV6-5, the J gene TRBJ2-7; 11 bases match TRBD1. Germline CDR1 MNHEY, CDR2 SVGAGI. The CDR3 sequence is 14 residues long. The trim removed 6 bases at V and 6 bases at J, leaving 7 bases unmatched.

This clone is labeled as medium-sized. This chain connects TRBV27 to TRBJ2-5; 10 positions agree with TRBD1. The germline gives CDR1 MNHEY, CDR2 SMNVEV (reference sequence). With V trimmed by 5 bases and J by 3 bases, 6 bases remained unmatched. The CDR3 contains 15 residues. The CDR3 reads CASSAWTGGKETQYF. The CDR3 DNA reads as TGTGCCAGCAGTGCCTGGACAGGGGGAAAAGAGACCCAGTACTTC.

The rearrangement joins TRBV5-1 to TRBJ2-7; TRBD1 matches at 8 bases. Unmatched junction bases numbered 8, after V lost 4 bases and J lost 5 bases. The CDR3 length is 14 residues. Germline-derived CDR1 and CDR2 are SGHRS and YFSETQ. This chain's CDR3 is CASSPTGQANEQYF. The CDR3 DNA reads TGCGCCAGCAGCCCTACGGGACAGGCCAACGAGCAGTACTTC.

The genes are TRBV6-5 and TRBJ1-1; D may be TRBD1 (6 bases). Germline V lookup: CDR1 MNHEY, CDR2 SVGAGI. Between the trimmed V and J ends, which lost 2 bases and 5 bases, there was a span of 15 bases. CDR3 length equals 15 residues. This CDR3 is CASSYGGGAGTEAFF. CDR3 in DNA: TGTGCCAGCAGTTACGGTGGGGGCGCGGGGACTGAAGCTTTCTTT.

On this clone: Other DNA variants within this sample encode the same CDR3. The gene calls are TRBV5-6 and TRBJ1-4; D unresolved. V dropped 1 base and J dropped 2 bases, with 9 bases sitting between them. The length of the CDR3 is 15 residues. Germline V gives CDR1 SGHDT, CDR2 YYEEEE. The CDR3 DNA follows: TGTGCCAGCAGCTTGTGGGGTGCTACTAATGAAAAACTGTTTTTT. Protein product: CASSLWGATNEKLFF. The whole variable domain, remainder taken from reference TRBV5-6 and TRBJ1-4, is DAGVTQSPTHLIKTRGQQVTLRCSPKSGHDTVSWYQQALGQGPQFIFQYYEEEERQRGNFPDRFSGHQFPNYSSELNVNALLLGDSALYLCASSLWGATNEKLFFGSGTQLSVL.

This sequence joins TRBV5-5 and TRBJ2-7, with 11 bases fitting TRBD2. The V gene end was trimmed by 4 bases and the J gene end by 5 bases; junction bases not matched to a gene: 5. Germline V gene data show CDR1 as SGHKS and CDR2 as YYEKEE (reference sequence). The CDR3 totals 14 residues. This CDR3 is CASSRGTSGNEQYF. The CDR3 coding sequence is TGTGCCAGCAGCCGTGGGACTAGCGGAAACGAGCAGTACTTC.

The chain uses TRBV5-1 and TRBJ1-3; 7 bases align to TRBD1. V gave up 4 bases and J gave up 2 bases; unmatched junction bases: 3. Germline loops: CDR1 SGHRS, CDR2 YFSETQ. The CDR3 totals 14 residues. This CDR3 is CASSAGQTGNTIYF. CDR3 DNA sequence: TGCGCCAGCAGCGCGGGACAGACTGGAAACACCATATATTTT.

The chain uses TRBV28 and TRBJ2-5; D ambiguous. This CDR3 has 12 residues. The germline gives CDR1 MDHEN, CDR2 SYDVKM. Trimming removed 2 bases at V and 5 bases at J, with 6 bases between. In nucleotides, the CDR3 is TGTGCCAGCAGTTTAGGGATCGAGACCCAGTACTTC. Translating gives CASSLGIETQYF. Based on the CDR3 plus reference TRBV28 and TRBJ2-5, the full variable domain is DVKVTQSSRYLVKRTGEKVFLECVQDMDHENMFWYRQDPGLGLRLIYFSYDVKMKEKGDIPEGYSVSREKKERFSLILESASTNQTSMYLCASSLGIETQYFGPGTRLLVL.

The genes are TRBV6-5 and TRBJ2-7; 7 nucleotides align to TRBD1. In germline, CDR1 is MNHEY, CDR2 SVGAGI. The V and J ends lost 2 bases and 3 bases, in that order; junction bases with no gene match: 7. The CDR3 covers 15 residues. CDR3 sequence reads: CASSYGPGGNYEQYF. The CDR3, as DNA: TGTGCCAGCAGTTACGGTCCAGGGGGAAACTACGAGCAGTACTTC.

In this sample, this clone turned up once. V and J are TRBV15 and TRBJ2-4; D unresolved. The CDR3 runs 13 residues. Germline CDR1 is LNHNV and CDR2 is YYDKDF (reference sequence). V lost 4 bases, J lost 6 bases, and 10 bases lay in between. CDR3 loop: CATSNHLGNIQYF. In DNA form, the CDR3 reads TGTGCCACCAGCAATCACCTAGGAAACATTCAGTACTTC.

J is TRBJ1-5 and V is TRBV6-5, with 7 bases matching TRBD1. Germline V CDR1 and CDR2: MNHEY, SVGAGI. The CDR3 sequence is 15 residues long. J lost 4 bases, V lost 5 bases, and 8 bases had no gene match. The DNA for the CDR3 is TGTGCCAGCAGTAACCGACAGGGACCAAATCAGCCCCAGCATTTT. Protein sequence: CASSNRQGPNQPQHF.

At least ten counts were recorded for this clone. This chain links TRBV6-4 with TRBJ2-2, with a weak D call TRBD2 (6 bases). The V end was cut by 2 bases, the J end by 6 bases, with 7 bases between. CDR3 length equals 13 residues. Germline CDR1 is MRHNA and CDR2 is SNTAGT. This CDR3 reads CASSDRLAGELFF. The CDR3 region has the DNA TGTGCCAGCAGTGACCGACTAGCCGGGGAGCTGTTTTTT.

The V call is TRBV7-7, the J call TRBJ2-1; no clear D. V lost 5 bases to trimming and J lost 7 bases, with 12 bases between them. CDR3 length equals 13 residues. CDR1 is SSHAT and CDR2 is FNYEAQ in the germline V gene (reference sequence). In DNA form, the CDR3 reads TGTGCCAGCAGCACAACAGCCCGGAATGAGCAGTTCTTC. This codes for CASSTTARNEQFF.

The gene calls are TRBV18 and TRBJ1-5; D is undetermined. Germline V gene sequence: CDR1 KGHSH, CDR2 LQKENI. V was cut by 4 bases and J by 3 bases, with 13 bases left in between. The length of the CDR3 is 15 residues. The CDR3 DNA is TGTGCCAGCTCACGGAAGGCGGATTCCAATCAGCCCCAGCATTTT. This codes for CASSRKADSNQPQHF. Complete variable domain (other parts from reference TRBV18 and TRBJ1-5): NAGVMQNPRHLVRRRGQEARLRCSPMKGHSHVYWYRQLPEEGLKFMVYLQKENIIDESGMPKERFSAEFPKEGPSILRIQQVVRGDSAAYFCASSRKADSNQPQHFGDGTRLSIL.

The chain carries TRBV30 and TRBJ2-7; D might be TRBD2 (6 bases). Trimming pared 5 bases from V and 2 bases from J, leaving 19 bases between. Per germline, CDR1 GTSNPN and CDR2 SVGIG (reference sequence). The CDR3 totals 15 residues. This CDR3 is CAWGARQWRAYEQYF. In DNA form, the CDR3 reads TGTGCCTGGGGAGCGAGGCAGTGGAGGGCCTACGAGCAGTACTTC.

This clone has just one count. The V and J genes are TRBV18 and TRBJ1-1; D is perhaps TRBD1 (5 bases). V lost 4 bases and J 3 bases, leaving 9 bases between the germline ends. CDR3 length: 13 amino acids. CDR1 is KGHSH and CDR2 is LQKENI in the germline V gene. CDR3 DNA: TGTGCCAGCTCACAGGGGATGGACACTGAAGCTTTCTTT. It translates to CASSQGMDTEAFF.

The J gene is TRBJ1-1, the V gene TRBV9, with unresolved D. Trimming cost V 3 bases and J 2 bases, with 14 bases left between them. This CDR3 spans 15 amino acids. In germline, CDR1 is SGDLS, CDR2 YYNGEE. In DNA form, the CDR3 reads TGTGCCAGCAGCGGAGGAGGCTCCCTCAACACTGAAGCTTTCTTT. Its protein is CASSGGGSLNTEAFF.

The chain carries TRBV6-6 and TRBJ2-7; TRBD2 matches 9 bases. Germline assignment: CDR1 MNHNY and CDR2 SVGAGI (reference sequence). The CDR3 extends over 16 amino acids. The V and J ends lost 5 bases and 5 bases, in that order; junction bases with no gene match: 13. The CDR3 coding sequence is TGTGCCAGCAGTCAGCGCTCCGGGACTAGCCTCCACGAGCAGTACTTC. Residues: CASSQRSGTSLHEQYF.